The 9 T cell receptor beta chains below all came from one sample that was sequenced in a study of shared clonotypes between healthy human individuals. CD45RO-negative cells were positively selected for CCR7, leaving out terminally differentiated effector memory CD45RA+ cells. Clones were read by immunoSEQ multiplex PCR, and TCRdb kept only the in-frame ones, dropping some. This table has about 2,200,000 clones, 90% to 95% appearing once. Sequenced sample: naive CD8+ T cells from PBMCs. These receptors came from a man in his late teens or twenties in good health. Some clones in this sample may be carry-over from other donors' samples.

This clone has just one count. V usage is TRBV2 and J usage is TRBJ2-1; D is possibly TRBD2 (6 bases). This CDR3 is 12 amino acids long. Trimming removed 9 bases at V and 6 bases at J, with 12 bases between. The germline V gene has CDR1 SNHLY and CDR2 FYNNEI. CDR3 in amino acids: CARRDGVNEQFF. Written as DNA, the CDR3 is TGTGCCAGGCGGGACGGAGTCAATGAGCAGTTCTTC.

CDR3 sequence reads: CASSLAPLAGPTSTDTQYF. CDR3 nucleotide sequence: TGTGCCAGCAGCTTAGCCCCCCTAGCGGGACCTACTAGCACAGATACGCAGTATTTT. The chain carries TRBV7-3 and TRBJ2-3, with 9 bases fitting TRBD2. J was trimmed by 0 bases and V by 2 bases; bases with no gene match: 12. CDR1 is SGHTA and CDR2 is FQGTGA in the germline V gene. This CDR3 comprises 19 residues.

The table lists this clone with a count of one. The chain joins TRBV6-1 to TRBJ2-7; D unresolved. CDR1 MNHNS and CDR2 SASEGT come from the germline V gene. The CDR3 spans 13 residues. Trimming shortened V by 7 bases and J by 7 bases, and 17 bases separated the two germline ends. CDR3 amino acids: CASIRKALGEQYF. The DNA for the CDR3 is TGTGCCAGCATCCGGAAGGCCCTCGGGGAGCAGTACTTC.

V gene TRBV19 combines with J gene TRBJ2-7; D is perhaps TRBD1 or TRBD2 (5 bases each). Between the trimmed V and J ends, which lost 2 bases and 5 bases, there was a span of 13 bases. The germline V gene encodes CDR1 LNHDA and CDR2 SQIVND (reference sequence). This CDR3 is 14 amino acids long. CDR3 sequence reads: CASSIQGEGDEQYF. CDR3 bases: TGTGCCAGTAGTATACAGGGTGAGGGAGACGAGCAGTACTTC. Filled out from reference TRBV19 and TRBJ2-7, the complete variable domain reads DGGITQSPKYLFRKEGQNVTLSCEQNLNHDAMYWYRQDPGQGLRLIYYSQIVNDFQKGDIAEGYSVSREKKESFPLTVTSAQKNPTAFYLCASSIQGEGDEQYFGPGTRLTVT.

The chain recombines TRBV9 with TRBJ1-5; D not certain. CDR3 length: 13 residues. The V gene's germline CDR1 is SGDLS and CDR2 YYNGEE. Trimming took 4 bases from V and 6 from J, leaving 11 bases between them. The CDR3 is CASSLRAGQPQHF. Written as DNA, the CDR3 is TGTGCCAGCAGCCTCCGAGCGGGTCAGCCCCAGCATTTT.

The chain links TRBV4-3 to TRBJ2-7; the match to TRBD2 covers 8 bases. Losses at the gene ends were 4 bases for V and 3 bases for J; bases not matched to a gene: 8. The germline V gene has CDR1 LGHNA and CDR2 YSLEER. There are 15 residues in the CDR3. DNA for the CDR3: TGCGCCAGCAGCCCCCACGGGGGGGGGCACTACGAGCAGTACTTC. Encoded protein: CASSPHGGGHYEQYF.

The rearrangement uses TRBV10-3 and TRBJ1-5, with a weak D call TRBD1 (5 bases). CDR1 is ENHRY, CDR2 SYGVKD, per germline. V gave up 4 bases and J gave up 3 bases, with 16 bases separating them. The CDR3 has 16 residues. CDR3 sequence reads: CAISGGAEGDNQPQHF. The CDR3 nucleotides are TGTGCCATCAGTGGGGGCGCGGAAGGGGACAATCAGCCCCAGCATTTT.

CDR3 protein: CASSPNQGPHTGELFF. The DNA for the CDR3 is TGTGCCAGCAGCCCAAACCAGGGGCCTCACACCGGGGAGCTGTTTTTT. The V call is TRBV7-9, the J call TRBJ2-2; D might be TRBD1 (6 bases). Germline lookup yields CDR1 SEHNR and CDR2 FQNEAQ (reference sequence). V was shortened by 5 bases and J by 3 bases, with 16 bases between the two germline ends. The CDR3 has 16 amino acids.

With regard to this clone: Distinct nucleotide sequences in the sample also encode this CDR3. This sequence joins TRBV6-5 and TRBJ2-1; D not certain. The CDR3 spans 11 residues. Trimming removed 5 bases at V and 8 bases at J, with 7 bases between. Germline assignment: CDR1 MNHEY and CDR2 SVGAGI. The CDR3 nucleotides are TGTGCCAGCAGTGGTGGCCATGAGCAGTTCTTC. It specifies CASSGGHEQFF.